What follows are 21 T cell receptor beta chains derived from one specimen sequenced in a study of beta chain features in type 1 diabetes. Sequenced material consisted of expressed TCRB transcripts (all of the isolated RNA was reverse transcribed). Some clones are missing from TCRdb's copy, which holds only in-frame ones; the method was immunoSEQ multiplex PCR. The sample has roughly 350,000 clones; roughly 11% are singletons. Sequenced material: naive CD4+ T cells from blood. Source of these receptors: a woman in her 30s in good health.

V gene TRBV7-9 combines with J gene TRBJ2-7, with D maybe TRBD2 (5 bases). This CDR3 contains 15 residues. V lost 2 bases, J lost 5 bases, and 16 bases lay in between. Per the germline V gene, CDR1 is SEHNR and CDR2 is FQNEAQ (reference sequence). In DNA, the CDR3 is TGTGCCAGCAGCTTATCGACAACCGCCGGGGACGAGCAGTACTTC. Its translation: CASSLSTTAGDEQYF.

The V and J genes are TRBV28 and TRBJ2-5, with TRBD2 matching 13 bases. CDR1 is MDHEN, CDR2 SYDVKM, per germline. The CDR3 totals 19 residues. The V gene end was trimmed by 2 bases and the J gene end by 0 bases; junction bases not matched to a gene: 9. The CDR3 DNA sequence: TGTGCCAGCAGTTTAGGGGGACTAGCGGGAAATGAGTACCAAGAGACCCAGTACTTC. Translated, it gives CASSLGGLAGNEYQETQYF.

As regards this clone: Other DNA sequences of this sample code for an identical CDR3. The rearrangement joins TRBV7-2 to TRBJ2-1, with TRBD2 matching 9 bases. V was clipped by 1 base and J by 2 bases; unmatched bases: 0. Germline values: CDR1 SGHTA, CDR2 FQGNSA. The CDR3 contains 15 residues. This CDR3 reads CASSLVAGAYNEQFF. CDR3 DNA: TGTGCCAGCAGCTTAGTAGCGGGGGCCTACAATGAGCAGTTCTTC.

The chain employs TRBV10-3 and TRBJ2-5; 10 bases agree with TRBD2. Trimming at V came to 2 bases and at J to 4 bases, leaving 4 bases not matched to a gene. Germline assignment: CDR1 ENHRY and CDR2 SYGVKD. CDR3 length: 15 amino acids. In DNA, the CDR3 is TGTGCCATCAGTGAGGCTAGCGGGAGTACAGAGACCCAGTACTTC. It specifies CAISEASGSTETQYF.

V usage is TRBV30 and J usage is TRBJ2-3; no clear D. Germline V gene lookup returns CDR1 GTSNPN and CDR2 SVGIG (reference sequence). Deletions cut 4 bases from V and 0 bases from J, with 8 bases between. CDR3 size: 13 residues. CDR3: CAWISTSTDTQYF. The CDR3 nucleotides are TGTGCCTGGATATCTACTAGCACAGATACGCAGTATTTT.

The chain joins TRBV7-2 to TRBJ2-2, with D tentatively TRBD1 (6 bases). CDR1 and CDR2 from the germline V gene are SGHTA and FQGNSA. Between the trimmed V and J ends, which lost 5 bases and 2 bases, there was a span of 9 bases. This CDR3 has 14 amino acids. The CDR3 spells CASSGDTNTGELFF. The CDR3 coding sequence is TGTGCCAGCAGCGGGGACACAAACACCGGGGAGCTGTTTTTT.

V usage is TRBV7-2 and J usage is TRBJ2-7; TRBD2 agrees at 13 bases. Germline V gene data show CDR1 as SGHTA and CDR2 as FQGNSA. CDR3 length: 17 residues. V shed 5 bases and J 1 base; nucleotides not matched to a gene: 8. The CDR3 sequence is CASSGGLAGYLSYEQYF. In DNA form, the CDR3 reads TGTGCCAGCAGCGGGGGACTAGCGGGATACCTTTCCTACGAGCAGTACTTC.

The chain combines TRBV2 with TRBJ1-5, with D possibly TRBD1 on 6 matching bases. Trimming left V 6 bases short and J 7 bases short, with 16 bases between. The CDR3 is made up of 14 amino acids. Germline loops: CDR1 SNHLY, CDR2 FYNNEI. The CDR3 nucleotides read TGTGCCAGCAGAGCCGAGGCGGGGGCACAGCCCCAGCATTTT. Its translation: CASRAEAGAQPQHF. Filled out from reference TRBV2 and TRBJ1-5, the complete variable domain reads EPEVTQTPSHQVTQMGQEVILRCVPISNHLYFYWYRQILGQKVEFLVSFYNNEISEKSEIFDDQFSVERPDGSNFTLKIRSTKLEDSAMYFCASRAEAGAQPQHFGDGTRLSIL.

This clone was recorded a few times. Other DNA sequences in this specimen translate into the identical CDR3. This chain joins TRBV7-2 and TRBJ2-3; 9 nucleotides agree with TRBD2. The CDR3 runs to 15 residues. After removal of 4 bases from V and 1 base from J, the junction contained 3 bases not matched to a gene. Germline V CDR1 and CDR2: SGHTA, FQGNSA. CDR3 coding DNA: TGTGCCAGCAGCTCGCGGACTAGCGGCACAGATACGCAGTATTTT. Protein: CASSSRTSGTDTQYF.

This chain links TRBV7-2 with TRBJ1-1, with D possibly being TRBD1 (6 bases). Germline CDR1 and CDR2: SGHTA and FQGNSA. V was clipped by 0 bases and J by 1 base, with 15 bases between them. The CDR3 has 17 amino acids. CDR3 in amino acids: CASSLAPWGGANTEAFF. Written as DNA, the CDR3 is TGTGCCAGCAGCTTAGCACCGTGGGGGGGGGCGAACACTGAAGCTTTCTTT.

This chain uses TRBV29-1 with TRBJ2-3; D unresolved. The CDR3 runs 13 residues. The germline gives CDR1 SQVTM, CDR2 ANQGSEA. Trimming removed 1 base at V and 6 bases at J, with 11 bases between. As DNA, the CDR3 is TGCAGCGTTGAAGTGTTTGTCGGTGATACGCAGTATTTT. Translation gives CSVEVFVGDTQYF.

The V gene is TRBV7-6, the J gene TRBJ1-1, with D uncertain. Germline V gene sequence: CDR1 SGHVS, CDR2 FNYEAQ. V dropped 3 bases and J dropped 1 base, with 6 bases sitting between them. The CDR3 extends over 13 amino acids. The CDR3 reads CASSFTGNTEAFF. CDR3 in DNA: TGTGCCAGCAGCTTTACTGGGAACACTGAAGCTTTCTTT. The full variable domain, completed using reference TRBV7-6 and TRBJ1-1, is GAGVSQSPRYKVTKRGQDVALRCDPISGHVSLYWYRQALGQGPEFLTYFNYEAQQDKSGLPNDRFSAERPEGSISTLTIQRTEQRDSAMYRCASSFTGNTEAFFGQGTRLTVV.

The chain joins TRBV7-3 to TRBJ2-5, with D possibly being TRBD2 (6 bases). The germline gives CDR1 SGHTA, CDR2 FQGTGA. The CDR3 totals 15 residues. The ends were cut back, 1 base at V and 5 bases at J, with 14 bases in the middle. This CDR3 is CASSLIGTPGETQYF. DNA of the CDR3: TGTGCCAGCAGCTTAATAGGGACTCCAGGGGAGACCCAGTACTTC.

This clone showed up just a few times. DNA for the CDR3: TGTGCCAGCTCACCCTTCCAGGGGAGGAACACTGAAGCTTTCTTT. This encodes CASSPFQGRNTEAFF. V gene TRBV18 combines with J gene TRBJ1-1, with D maybe TRBD1 (6 bases). CDR1 is KGHSH and CDR2 is LQKENI in the germline V gene. CDR3 length: 15 residues. The V end lost 3 bases, the J end lost 1 base, and 12 bases lay between the germline ends. Complete variable domain (other parts from reference TRBV18 and TRBJ1-1): NAGVMQNPRHLVRRRGQEARLRCSPMKGHSHVYWYRQLPEEGLKFMVYLQKENIIDESGMPKERFSAEFPKEGPSILRIQQVVRGDSAAYFCASSPFQGRNTEAFFGQGTRLTVV.

This chain joins TRBV18 and TRBJ1-1; 7 bases align to TRBD1. The CDR3 runs to 14 residues. Germline V lookup: CDR1 KGHSH, CDR2 LQKENI. J was trimmed by 3 bases and V by 6 bases; bases with no gene match: 7. CDR3 coding DNA: TGTGCCAGCTCCCGAACAGGGGTAGACACTGAAGCTTTCTTT. Its translation: CASSRTGVDTEAFF.

In its sample, this clone was seen a few times. V gene TRBV15 combines with J gene TRBJ2-1, with TRBD2 matching 9 bases. There are 15 residues in the CDR3. Germline loops: CDR1 LNHNV, CDR2 YYDKDF (reference sequence). J was trimmed by 8 bases and V by 4 bases; bases with no gene match: 9. CDR3 in DNA: TGTGCCACCAGCACCAGGCGGGAGGGTAACCATGAGCAGTTCTTC. It yields the protein CATSTRREGNHEQFF.

This clone turned up a few times. The rearrangement links TRBV6-5 to TRBJ1-1, with TRBD1 matching over 9 bases. Unmatched junction bases numbered 3, after V lost 7 bases and J lost 3 bases. The V gene's germline CDR1 is MNHEY and CDR2 SVGAGI. CDR3 size: 13 residues. The CDR3 here is CASNRQGDTEAFF. The CDR3 nucleotides read TGTGCCAGCAATAGACAGGGGGACACTGAAGCTTTCTTT.

This clone was detected only a few times. The CDR3 reads CASSVGLAGITDTQYF. For the CDR3, the DNA is TGTGCCAGCAGCGTAGGGCTAGCGGGCATCACAGATACGCAGTATTTT. V usage is TRBV9 and J usage is TRBJ2-3; 8 nucleotides line up with TRBD2. Germline V gene lookup returns CDR1 SGDLS and CDR2 YYNGEE. V lost 0 bases to trimming and J lost 2 bases; unmatched junction nucleotides: 5. This CDR3 contains 16 residues.

V usage is TRBV15 and J usage is TRBJ2-1; TRBD2 aligns across 10 bases. Germline CDR1 is LNHNV and CDR2 is YYDKDF (reference sequence). V was pared by 3 bases and J by 7 bases, with 9 bases of the junction left unmatched. The CDR3 is 16 residues long. The chain's CDR3 is CATSSGKGLARNEQFF. In DNA, the CDR3 is TGTGCCACCAGCAGTGGAAAGGGACTAGCGAGGAATGAGCAGTTCTTC.

This chain links TRBV9 with TRBJ2-3, with TRBD2 matching 7 bases. The CDR3 consists of 16 residues. Germline V lookup: CDR1 SGDLS, CDR2 YYNGEE. V shed 0 bases and J 1 base; nucleotides not matched to a gene: 5. As DNA, the CDR3 is TGTGCCAGCAGCGTAGGGGGCGGGAGAGGCACAGATACGCAGTATTTT. Its protein is CASSVGGGRGTDTQYF.

This clone was seen more than once but under ten times. J is TRBJ2-3 and V is TRBV6-5, with TRBD1 matching 8 bases. After removal of 7 bases from V and 11 bases from J, the junction contained 8 bases not matched to a gene. Germline loops: CDR1 MNHEY, CDR2 SVGAGI. The CDR3 has 12 residues. In DNA form, the CDR3 reads TGTGCCAGCACCTCCCGGGACAGGCTGCAGTATTTT. Its translation is CASTSRDRLQYF.